Each of the 26 T cell receptor beta chains below was sequenced from the same sample in a study of blood T cell repertoires in COVID-19. Only in-frame clones appear in the TCRdb table, and some are missing; sequencing was by immunoSEQ multiplex PCR. The sample includes fewer than 200,000 clones, around 90% of them seen just once. Sequenced material: PBMCs or T cells enriched from blood (not recorded which). Receptor source: a woman younger than 30 who had recovered from COVID-19.

CDR3 nucleotide sequence: TGTGCCAGCAGCGACCCCCGTGACAGGGGAGGATATTCACCCCTCCACTTT. The encoded protein is CASSDPRDRGGYSPLHF. This sequence joins TRBV7-6 and TRBJ1-6; 8 bases agree with TRBD1. This CDR3 is 17 amino acids long. Trimming took 5 bases from V and 8 from J; bases not matched to a gene: 14. Germline loops: CDR1 SGHVS, CDR2 FNYEAQ.

The chain combines TRBV19 with TRBJ2-3; D uncertain. The CDR3 loop spans 15 amino acids. Germline-derived CDR1 and CDR2 are LNHDA and SQIVND (reference sequence). The germline V and J ends were trimmed by 3 bases and 6 bases, with 16 bases remaining between them. The CDR3 is CASSISPRPPDTQYF. CDR3 nucleotides: TGTGCCAGTAGTATCTCCCCGAGGCCGCCGGATACGCAGTATTTT. Looking up the rest from reference TRBV19 and TRBJ2-3 gives the full variable domain: DGGITQSPKYLFRKEGQNVTLSCEQNLNHDAMYWYRQDPGQGLRLIYYSQIVNDFQKGDIAEGYSVSREKKESFPLTVTSAQKNPTAFYLCASSISPRPPDTQYFGPGTRLTVL.

This clone was seen only a few times. The chain uses TRBV28 and TRBJ1-2; weak D call: TRBD1 (5 bases). The CDR3 runs 13 residues. V gave up 8 bases and J gave up 2 bases, with 12 bases separating them. The germline CDR1 and CDR2 sequences are MDHEN and SYDVKM. The CDR3 nucleotides read TGTGCCAGCCGGGGGGGTCCCAACTATGGCTACACCTTC. This encodes CASRGGPNYGYTF.

This sequence joins TRBV7-8 and TRBJ2-3, with D hard to call. The V and J ends lost 5 bases and 7 bases respectively, with 10 bases between them. The CDR3 covers 12 residues. From germline, CDR1 is SGHVS and CDR2 FQNEAQ. Here the CDR3 DNA reads TGTGCCAGCAGCCAAGAGAGCAATACGCAGTATTTT. It codes for CASSQESNTQYF.

The chain combines TRBV5-1 with TRBJ1-2; 9 bases map to TRBD1. The V gene's germline CDR1 is SGHRS and CDR2 YFSETQ. V trimming: 4 bases; J trimming: 5 bases; junction bases outside the gene matches: 9. The CDR3 extends over 15 amino acids. The chain's CDR3 is CASSPGQGREYGYTF. DNA of the CDR3: TGCGCCAGCAGCCCCGGACAGGGGAGGGAGTATGGCTACACCTTC.

This chain joins TRBV10-2 and TRBJ1-4; the match to TRBD1 covers 8 bases. The CDR3 totals 14 residues. The germline gives CDR1 WSHSY, CDR2 SAAADI. The V and J ends lost 2 bases and 8 bases, in that order; junction bases with no gene match: 4. CDR3 DNA: TGCGCCAGCAGTGAGGCAGGGGGCTACGAAAAACTGTTTTTT. Translation gives CASSEAGGYEKLFF.

This chain connects TRBV9 to TRBJ1-2; D is unclear. Germline V CDR1 and CDR2: SGDLS, YYNGEE. Trimming took 4 bases from V and 7 from J, leaving 20 bases between them. The CDR3 has 15 amino acids. CDR3 nucleotides: TGTGCCAGCAGCCCACACCTTGTGGATCCGGGTGGCTACACCTTC. Translation gives CASSPHLVDPGGYTF.

This clone was counted a single time. This rearrangement joins TRBV27 to TRBJ2-7, with TRBD2 matching 10 bases. Germline lookup yields CDR1 MNHEY and CDR2 SMNVEV (reference sequence). This CDR3 is 15 amino acids long. The V and J ends lost 6 bases and 1 base, in that order; junction bases with no gene match: 6. The CDR3 DNA is TGTGCCAGCAGAAAGACTAGCGGGCATTCCTACGAGCAGTACTTC. It specifies CASRKTSGHSYEQYF.

This chain links TRBV28 with TRBJ2-1; no clear D gene. The CDR3 runs to 12 residues. Trimming took off 3 bases at V and 8 bases at J, with 8 bases between the two ends. Germline lookup yields CDR1 MDHEN and CDR2 SYDVKM. The CDR3 DNA sequence: TGTGCCAGCAGTTTTACGTCGGATGAGCAGTTCTTC. As protein: CASSFTSDEQFF.

This chain joins TRBV28 and TRBJ2-1; maybe TRBD1 (5 bases). Trimming cost V 5 bases and J 8 bases, with 16 bases left between them. CDR1 and CDR2 from the germline V gene are MDHEN and SYDVKM. The CDR3 has 14 amino acids. The CDR3 nucleotides read TGTGCCAGCAGTACCTCGGCAGGGTCGGATGAGCAGTTCTTC. Translated: CASSTSAGSDEQFF.

Many counts were recorded for this clone. The chain is built from TRBV5-1 and TRBJ2-5; possibly TRBD2 for D (5 bases). The CDR3 sequence is 15 residues long. V was shortened by 0 bases and J by 1 base, with 10 bases between the two germline ends. Germline lookup yields CDR1 SGHRS and CDR2 YFSETQ. The CDR3 nucleotides read TGCGCCAGCAGCTTGGAGTCTAGCTTCCAAGAGACCCAGTACTTC. This translates into CASSLESSFQETQYF.

The chain is built from TRBV19 and TRBJ2-1, with TRBD2 identical over 13 bases. Germline V gene sequence: CDR1 LNHDA, CDR2 SQIVND (reference sequence). V lost 11 bases and J lost 4; bases outside the gene matches: 8. The length of the CDR3 is 15 residues. The CDR3 protein is CASQTSGRQYNEQFF. The CDR3 DNA follows: TGTGCCTCCCAGACTAGCGGGAGGCAATACAATGAGCAGTTCTTC.

V and J are TRBV19 and TRBJ1-5, with D possibly matching TRBD1 (5 bases). This CDR3 spans 17 amino acids. Trimming took 3 bases from V and 4 from J, leaving 19 bases between them. The germline V gene encodes CDR1 LNHDA and CDR2 SQIVND (reference sequence). The CDR3 region has the DNA TGTGCCAGTAGTATGGGATGGAGTCGGGGGGAGAATCAGCCCCAGCATTTT. Translating it yields CASSMGWSRGENQPQHF.

The table lists this clone with a few counts. This sequence joins TRBV10-1 and TRBJ2-1; 9 bases are a match to TRBD1. The CDR3 is made up of 15 amino acids. The junction had 5 bases not matched to a gene; V was cut back by 1 base and J by 7 bases. Per the germline V gene, CDR1 is WNHNN and CDR2 is SYGVQD (reference sequence). CDR3 DNA: TGCGCCAGCAGTGAGTACAGGGGGCGCAAAAATGAGCAGTTCTTC. Amino acids: CASSEYRGRKNEQFF.

The chain uses TRBV2 and TRBJ1-5; 7 nucleotides align to TRBD1. The J segment lost 6 bases and the V segment lost 5 bases, leaving 10 bases of the junction unmatched. CDR1 and CDR2 from the germline V gene are SNHLY and FYNNEI. The length of the CDR3 is 15 residues. The CDR3 protein is CASSQGQAIGQPQHF. The CDR3 coding sequence is TGTGCCAGCAGTCAAGGACAGGCTATAGGTCAGCCCCAGCATTTT.

The V gene is TRBV28, the J gene TRBJ2-7, with D maybe TRBD1 (6 bases). There are 14 residues in the CDR3. Trimming took off 5 bases at V and 2 bases at J, with 13 bases between the two ends. From germline, CDR1 is MDHEN and CDR2 SYDVKM. CDR3 nucleotide sequence: TGTGCCAGCAGTGGGGCAGGGGTCCCCTACGAGCAGTACTTC. It yields the protein CASSGAGVPYEQYF.

This clone was observed a few times. The gene calls are TRBV6-6 and TRBJ2-2; 11 positions agree with TRBD2. The CDR3 contains 24 residues. J was trimmed by 0 bases and V by 5 bases; bases with no gene match: 26. CDR1 MNHNY and CDR2 SVGAGI come from the germline V gene (reference sequence). CDR3 DNA sequence: TGTGCCAGCAGTCTCGCCGGGACTAGCGGATACTGGGGCCCAGTACCAACGAACACCGGGGAGCTGTTTTTT. It codes for CASSLAGTSGYWGPVPTNTGELFF.

This chain connects TRBV11-2 to TRBJ1-5; 7 bases line up with TRBD1. The CDR3 is 15 residues long. In germline, CDR1 is SGHAT, CDR2 FQNNGV. The trim removed 5 bases at V and 0 bases at J, leaving 4 bases unmatched. The CDR3 sequence: CASSLQGHSNQPQHF. The CDR3 DNA sequence: TGTGCCAGCAGCCTACAGGGGCATAGCAATCAGCCCCAGCATTTT.

This chain links TRBV28 with TRBJ1-1, with unresolved D. V was cut by 4 bases and J by 6 bases, with 21 bases left in between. CDR1 is MDHEN, CDR2 SYDVKM, per germline. This CDR3 region has 16 residues. CDR3 DNA sequence: TGTGCCAGCAGTTCCCTATCTATTGTTCCAAACTCTGAAGCTTTCTTT. It is translated as CASSSLSIVPNSEAFF.

The chain joins TRBV7-2 to TRBJ2-5; 7 bases are shared with TRBD2. Germline V gives CDR1 SGHTA, CDR2 FQGNSA. This CDR3 spans 15 amino acids. V was pared by 4 bases and J by 5 bases, with 10 bases of the junction left unmatched. As DNA, the CDR3 is TGTGCCAGCAGCTACCTCGGCACTAGCGCCGAGACCCAGTACTTC. Its protein is CASSYLGTSAETQYF.

This clone was counted a single time. The rearrangement links TRBV25-1 to TRBJ1-3, with 7 bases lining up with TRBD1. CDR3 length equals 15 residues. CDR1 and CDR2 from the germline V gene are MGHDK and SYGVNS. The trim removed 4 bases at V and 0 bases at J, leaving 3 bases unmatched. The CDR3: CASSVGTVSGNTIYF. The DNA for the CDR3 is TGTGCCAGCAGTGTCGGGACAGTCTCTGGAAACACCATATATTTT.

This clone was seen many times. The gene calls are TRBV6-1 and TRBJ2-7; the match to TRBD2 covers 11 bases. Trimming removed 1 base from V and 5 bases from J; junction bases left unmatched: 4. Germline CDR1 MNHNS, CDR2 SASEGT. The CDR3 length is 15 residues. In DNA, the CDR3 is TGTGCCAGCAGTGAAGGCCTAGCGGGAGGCCACGAGCAGTACTTC. Amino acids: CASSEGLAGGHEQYF.

As concerns this clone: The sample has other DNA sequences that encode this CDR3 too. J is TRBJ2-1 and V is TRBV9; 7 nucleotides line up with TRBD2. V was clipped by 0 bases and J by 2 bases; unmatched bases: 5. CDR3 size: 16 residues. Germline loops: CDR1 SGDLS, CDR2 YYNGEE. CDR3 bases: TGTGCCAGCAGCGTAGAGTTAGCGGGCACCTACAATGAGCAGTTCTTC. Translating it yields CASSVELAGTYNEQFF.

This sequence joins TRBV4-3 and TRBJ2-3; TRBD2 matches 10 bases. Germline values: CDR1 LGHNA, CDR2 YSLEER. V trimming: 0 bases; J trimming: 1 base; junction bases outside the gene matches: 7. This CDR3 region has 18 residues. The CDR3 DNA sequence: TGCGCCAGCAGCCAAGAAGGTAGCGGGGGGACGGGCACAGATACGCAGTATTTT. It is translated as CASSQEGSGGTGTDTQYF.

The chain joins TRBV9 to TRBJ1-6; 9 bases are a match to TRBD1. The V and J ends lost 3 bases and 5 bases, in that order; junction bases with no gene match: 6. The germline CDR1 and CDR2 sequences are SGDLS and YYNGEE. CDR3 length equals 16 residues. The CDR3 nucleotides are TGTGCCAGCAGCGCAACCGGGACAGGGAATAATTCACCCCTCCACTTT. Protein sequence: CASSATGTGNNSPLHF.

The rearrangement uses TRBV5-1 and TRBJ1-1, with 10 nucleotides matching TRBD1. From germline, CDR1 is SGHRS and CDR2 YFSETQ. This CDR3 comprises 15 residues. Unmatched junction bases numbered 3, after V lost 0 bases and J lost 4 bases. The chain's CDR3 is CASSLGDRGRTEAFF. CDR3 DNA sequence: TGCGCCAGCAGCTTGGGTGACAGGGGGCGCACTGAAGCTTTCTTT.